This is a list of T cell receptor beta chains from one sample in a study of T cells in Graves' hyperthyroidism and ophthalmopathy. TCRdb re-called the multiplex PCR reads through MiXCR, storing one row per CDR3 protein. Of approximately 600,000 distinct CDR3 sequences listed, 15% to 20% are singletons. Sequencing input: blood. Receptors originate from a woman in her 30s with Graves' hyperthyroidism. Each CDR3 is given with its conserved first and last residue. Each record gives: J gene, D gene, V gene, clone size, CDR3 protein, CDR3 DNA. The D gene is left open where the match is weak. Only part of the rows carry a size: once, few, many, or a class if the clone is expanded.

TRBJ2-1 | TRBD2 | TRBV20-1 | . | CSASRGLAGGNEQFF | TGCAGTGCTAGCCGGGGACTAGCGGGGGGTAATGAGCAGTTCTTC
TRBJ2-1 | . | TRBV7-9 | many | CASGDSSYNEQFF | TGTGCCAGCGGAGACAGCTCCTACAATGAGCAGTTCTTC
TRBJ1-2 | . | TRBV5-1 | many | CASSFDRWDGYTF | TGCGCCAGCAGCTTTGACAGGTGGGATGGCTACACCTTC
TRBJ2-1 | . | TRBV19 | . | CASSIGQHEQFF | TGTGCCAGTAGTATAGGCCAGCATGAGCAGTTCTTC
TRBJ2-3 | . | TRBV12-3/TRBV12-4 | many | CASSEKSWNTQYF | TGTGCCAGCAGCGAGAAGTCTTGGAATACGCAGTATTTT
TRBJ1-1 | . | TRBV10-3 | . | CAISESGARNTEAFF | TGTGCCATCAGTGAGTCGGGGGCGCGGAACACTGAAGCTTTCTTT
TRBJ1-5 | TRBD1 | TRBV28 | few | CASSLQGAGGNQPQHF | TGTGCCAGCAGTCTCCAGGGGGCTGGGGGCAATCAGCCCCAGCATTTT
TRBJ2-1 | TRBD2 | TRBV5-1 | . | CASSLVAGGQREQFF | TGCGCCAGCAGCTTGGTTGCGGGAGGTCAACGTGAGCAGTTCTTC
TRBJ1-3 | . | TRBV6-1 | few | CASRQIDTIYF | TGTGCCAGCAGACAAATCGACACCATATATTTT
TRBJ2-1 | . | TRBV19 | few | CASSLTTRYEQFF | TGTGCCAGTAGTCTCACAACTAGATATGAGCAGTTCTTC
TRBJ2-7 | . | TRBV14 | . | CASRGRFYEQYF | TGTGCCAGCAGAGGACGGTTCTACGAGCAGTACTTC
TRBJ2-5 | . | TRBV10-3 | many | CAISESKETQYF | TGTGCCATCAGTGAGTCGAAAGAGACCCAGTACTTC
TRBJ2-1 | . | TRBV7-9 | . | CASSLAASDEQFF | TGTGCCAGCAGCTTAGCCGCATCAGACGAGCAGTTCTTC
TRBJ2-7 | . | TRBV11-3 | many | CASSLGYRAYEQYF | TGTGCCAGCAGCTTAGGTTACAGGGCCTACGAGCAGTACTTC
TRBJ2-7 | . | TRBV10-3 | few | CATSQVGEQYF | TGTGCCACCTCCCAGGTGGGTGAGCAGTACTTC
TRBJ2-7 | . | TRBV15 | many | CATSSGDSNYEQYF | TGTGCCACCAGCAGTGGAGACAGCAACTACGAGCAGTACTTC